The 29 T cell receptor beta chains listed next were all sequenced from one sample in a study of beta chain features in type 1 diabetes. Study-level results: TCRB CDR3 length was moderately but significantly reduced in all four CD4+ subsets of Type 1 diabetes patients.

These receptors are not linked to any known antigen. Reverse transcribing all isolated RNA meant expressed TCRB transcripts were sequenced. TCRdb's copy holds only in-frame clones and misses some; the assay was immunoSEQ multiplex PCR. The sample holds hundreds of thousands of clones, more than 13% seen once. Sequenced: naive CD4+ T cells from blood. The receptors were gathered from a man younger than 35 with type 1 diabetes.

The table lists this clone with a few counts. V is TRBV11-2 and J is TRBJ2-5, with D perhaps TRBD2 (7 bases). CDR1 is SGHAT, CDR2 FQNNGV, per germline. The CDR3 has 15 residues. V dropped 4 bases and J dropped 2 bases, with 14 bases sitting between them. CDR3 region: CASSWGGPVQETQYF. In nucleotides, the CDR3 is TGTGCCAGCAGCTGGGGGGGCCCGGTGCAAGAGACCCAGTACTTC.

In this sample, this clone turned up a few times. The gene calls are TRBV29-1 and TRBJ2-3; no clear D. Trimming cost V 7 bases and J 2 bases, with 10 bases left between them. CDR1 and CDR2 from the germline V gene are SQVTM and ANQGSEA. The CDR3 has 12 residues. The CDR3 DNA reads as TGCAGCGCCCATAGCCCCACAGATACGCAGTATTTT. Translation gives CSAHSPTDTQYF.

The chain uses TRBV7-2 and TRBJ1-1; D unresolved. This CDR3 is built from 14 residues. The V end was cut by 0 bases, the J end by 0 bases, with 5 bases between. Germline V lookup: CDR1 SGHTA, CDR2 FQGNSA. The CDR3 sequence is CASSLALVNTEAFF. CDR3 coding DNA: TGTGCCAGCAGCTTAGCGCTGGTGAACACTGAAGCTTTCTTT.

This clone appeared a few times. The V call is TRBV18, the J call TRBJ2-3; no reliable D call. CDR3 size: 13 residues. The V end lost 3 bases, the J end lost 2 bases, and 6 bases lay between the germline ends. Germline V gene lookup returns CDR1 KGHSH and CDR2 LQKENI. CDR3 nucleotides: TGTGCCAGCTCACCTTCGACCACAGATACGCAGTATTTT. Translating gives CASSPSTTDTQYF.

Only a few counts were recorded for this clone. The chain recombines TRBV5-6 with TRBJ2-1; a possible D gene is TRBD2 (6 bases). The V and J ends lost 2 bases and 3 bases respectively, with 15 bases between them. The CDR3 extends over 16 amino acids. CDR1 is SGHDT, CDR2 YYEEEE, per germline. In DNA, the CDR3 is TGTGCCAGCAGCTTAATCGGCGGGACGATCTACAATGAGCAGTTCTTC. It translates to CASSLIGGTIYNEQFF.

This clone was seen a few times. The gene calls are TRBV28 and TRBJ1-1, with D maybe TRBD1 (5 bases). Trimming cost V 4 bases and J 0 bases, with 24 bases left between them. Germline V gene lookup returns CDR1 MDHEN and CDR2 SYDVKM. This CDR3 spans 19 amino acids. The CDR3 nucleotides are TGTGCCAGCAGTTCCCGGGGTTGGGGAGACAGCTTTATGAACACTGAAGCTTTCTTT. Translated, it gives CASSSRGWGDSFMNTEAFF.

This chain joins TRBV4-3 and TRBJ2-3; the match to TRBD2 covers 10 bases. V shed 3 bases and J 0 bases; nucleotides not matched to a gene: 6. This CDR3 is 17 amino acids long. Germline CDR1 LGHNA, CDR2 YSLEER. CDR3 residues: CASSQGKLAGSTDTQYF. For the CDR3, the DNA is TGCGCCAGCAGCCAGGGGAAACTAGCGGGGAGCACAGATACGCAGTATTTT.

The chain couples TRBV6-6 to TRBJ2-4; D ambiguous. The CDR3 sequence is 14 residues long. Germline CDR1 MNHNY, CDR2 SVGAGI (reference sequence). V shed 6 bases and J shed 0 bases, with 9 bases lying between them. The CDR3 here is CASSPTLAKNIQYF. CDR3 sequence (DNA): TGTGCCAGCAGCCCAACGCTAGCCAAAAACATTCAGTACTTC.

This clone was counted a few times. This chain connects TRBV6-6 to TRBJ2-7, with D unresolved. The CDR3 is 14 amino acids. Trimming removed 7 bases from V and 2 bases from J, with 15 bases in between. The V gene's germline CDR1 is MNHNY and CDR2 SVGAGI (reference sequence). CDR3 residues: CASIDGGDTYEQYF. The CDR3 coding sequence is TGTGCCAGCATCGATGGCGGCGACACCTACGAGCAGTACTTC.

V is TRBV6-5 and J is TRBJ2-3; 7 bases are a match to TRBD1. V shed 6 bases and J 7 bases; nucleotides not matched to a gene: 10. Germline CDR1 is MNHEY and CDR2 is SVGAGI. The length of the CDR3 is 14 residues. The CDR3 region is CASSPGRGPNTQYF. The CDR3, as DNA: TGTGCCAGCAGCCCCGGAAGGGGGCCGAATACGCAGTATTTT.

This chain joins TRBV6-5 and TRBJ1-6; D may be TRBD1 (5 bases). V was trimmed by 2 bases and J by 7 bases, leaving 9 bases between them. CDR1 is MNHEY, CDR2 SVGAGI, per germline. CDR3 length: 14 residues. CDR3 bases: TGTGCCAGCAGTTACGACGCAGGGAATTCACCCCTCCACTTT. Its protein is CASSYDAGNSPLHF.

The chain uses TRBV9 and TRBJ2-1; tentatively, D is TRBD2 (6 bases). This CDR3 is built from 17 residues. V was clipped by 0 bases and J by 2 bases, with 15 bases between them. Germline assignment: CDR1 SGDLS and CDR2 YYNGEE. The CDR3 coding sequence is TGTGCCAGCAGCGTAGGTCAGACTAGGAAGGCCTACAATGAGCAGTTCTTC. As protein: CASSVGQTRKAYNEQFF.

The rearrangement uses TRBV9 and TRBJ1-4; unclear D gene. From germline, CDR1 is SGDLS and CDR2 YYNGEE. The CDR3 contains 14 residues. The germline V and J ends were trimmed by 0 bases and 10 bases, with 13 bases remaining between them. The CDR3 spells CASSVGVGGRKLFF. The CDR3, as DNA: TGTGCCAGCAGCGTAGGAGTCGGTGGGAGAAAACTGTTTTTT.

The rearrangement links TRBV30 to TRBJ2-1; 15 nucleotides agree with TRBD2. From germline, CDR1 is GTSNPN and CDR2 SVGIG (reference sequence). V lost 6 bases and J lost 7; bases outside the gene matches: 10. The CDR3 is made up of 16 amino acids. CDR3 sequence reads: CACSPGTSGRWNEQFF. The CDR3 DNA follows: TGTGCCTGCTCGCCCGGGACTAGCGGGAGGTGGAATGAGCAGTTCTTC. Using reference TRBV30 and TRBJ2-1 for the parts outside the CDR3, the full variable domain is SQTIHQWPATLVQPVGSPLSLECTVEGTSNPNLYWYRQAAGRGLQLLFYSVGIGQISSEVPQNLSASRPQDRQFILSSKKLLLSDSGFYLCACSPGTSGRWNEQFFGPGTRLTVL.

The chain couples TRBV2 to TRBJ1-1; D gene ambiguous. Germline V lookup: CDR1 SNHLY, CDR2 FYNNEI. Trimming took off 5 bases at V and 6 bases at J, with 19 bases between the two ends. The CDR3 loop spans 15 amino acids. CDR3 sequence: CASSPRHTTSPEAFF. The CDR3 DNA sequence: TGTGCCAGCAGTCCTCGACATACTACTAGCCCTGAAGCTTTCTTT. Drawing the rest from reference TRBV2 and TRBJ1-1, the complete variable domain is EPEVTQTPSHQVTQMGQEVILRCVPISNHLYFYWYRQILGQKVEFLVSFYNNEISEKSEIFDDQFSVERPDGSNFTLKIRSTKLEDSAMYFCASSPRHTTSPEAFFGQGTRLTVV.

This clone appeared a few times. The CDR3 nucleotides read TGTGCCAGCAGCTTGGACAGGGGGCAGCAGTTCTTC. This codes for CASSLDRGQQFF. The chain has TRBV7-2 and TRBJ2-1, with 11 bases identical to TRBD1. Germline CDR1 is SGHTA and CDR2 is FQGNSA. This CDR3 spans 12 amino acids. The V and J ends lost 3 bases and 11 bases, in that order; junction bases with no gene match: 0.

In this sample, this clone turned up a few times. The chain couples TRBV5-1 to TRBJ2-2; D uncertain. V was trimmed by 0 bases and J by 6 bases, leaving 15 bases between them. The germline CDR1 and CDR2 sequences are SGHRS and YFSETQ. This CDR3 has 16 amino acids. CDR3 sequence reads: CASSLGQLGLSGELFF. The CDR3 DNA is TGCGCCAGCAGCTTGGGCCAGCTCGGGTTGTCCGGGGAGCTGTTTTTT.

This sequence joins TRBV4-3 and TRBJ1-1; 10 bases fit TRBD1. The CDR3 totals 14 residues. The V segment lost 4 bases and the J segment 4 bases; nucleotides outside the gene matches: 3. CDR1 and CDR2 from the germline V gene are LGHNA and YSLEER. This CDR3 is CASSLRTGGTEAFF. CDR3 nucleotide sequence: TGCGCCAGCAGCCTACGGACAGGGGGCACTGAAGCTTTCTTT.

The V gene is TRBV5-1, the J gene TRBJ2-2; the D is unclear. Per the germline V gene, CDR1 is SGHRS and CDR2 is YFSETQ. V was pared by 9 bases and J by 1 base, with 13 bases between. CDR3 length equals 14 residues. CDR3 loop: CATGSDKNTGELFF. CDR3 in DNA: TGCGCCACCGGATCTGACAAGAACACCGGGGAGCTGTTTTTT.

The gene calls are TRBV9 and TRBJ2-1; the D gene is possibly TRBD1 (6 bases). V shed 1 base and J shed 5 bases, with 13 bases lying between them. The CDR3 length is 15 residues. Germline CDR1 is SGDLS and CDR2 is YYNGEE. The CDR3 DNA is TGTGCCAGCAGCGTACGAGGGACATCCGACAATGAGCAGTTCTTC. Encoded protein: CASSVRGTSDNEQFF. The complete variable domain, with remaining parts taken from reference TRBV9 and TRBJ2-1, reads DSGVTQTPKHLITATGQRVTLRCSPRSGDLSVYWYQQSLDQGLQFLIQYYNGEERAKGNILERFSAQQFPDLHSELNLSSLELGDSALYFCASSVRGTSDNEQFFGPGTRLTVL.

This clone turned up a few times. The rearrangement links TRBV6-1 to TRBJ2-1; a possible D gene is TRBD2 (6 bases). V was cut by 4 bases and J by 6 bases, with 16 bases left in between. CDR1 is MNHNS, CDR2 SASEGT, per germline. This CDR3 spans 15 amino acids. This CDR3 reads CASSVAAGPSNEQFF. The CDR3 coding sequence is TGTGCCAGCAGTGTAGCGGCGGGCCCTAGCAATGAGCAGTTCTTC.

This clone was seen a few times. V gene TRBV6-1 combines with J gene TRBJ1-2; 7 bases align to TRBD1. After removal of 10 bases from V and 2 bases from J, the junction contained 13 bases not matched to a gene. The length of the CDR3 is 15 residues. From germline, CDR1 is MNHNS and CDR2 SASEGT. The CDR3 reads CAIQPLDRANYGYTF. The CDR3 DNA sequence: TGTGCCATCCAGCCTTTAGACAGGGCGAACTATGGCTACACCTTC.

This clone showed up just a few times. The chain employs TRBV2 and TRBJ2-2, with D perhaps TRBD2 (6 bases). V was clipped by 10 bases and J by 6 bases, with 12 bases between them. Germline CDR1 reads SNHLY; CDR2 reads FYNNEI. The CDR3 runs 12 residues. The CDR3 DNA is TGTGCCACCAAGGAGGGTCCCGGGGAGCTGTTTTTT. Amino acid sequence: CATKEGPGELFF.

The gene calls are TRBV30 and TRBJ1-1, with D possibly TRBD1 on 5 matching bases. The V gene lost 3 bases and the J gene lost 5 bases, with 19 bases spanning the gap. CDR1 is GTSNPN and CDR2 is SVGIG in the germline V gene (reference sequence). This CDR3 is built from 15 residues. In DNA, the CDR3 is TGTGCCTGGAGGAAAGCGGGACTAAGGGATACTGAAGCTTTCTTT. Protein product: CAWRKAGLRDTEAFF.

This clone was counted only a few times. This chain uses TRBV27 with TRBJ1-1; D call uncertain. Trimming removed 5 bases from V and 4 bases from J, with 11 bases in between. Germline CDR1 and CDR2: MNHEY and SMNVEV (reference sequence). The CDR3 has 13 residues. Here the CDR3 reads CASSLKKGTEAFF. CDR3 sequence (DNA): TGTGCCAGCAGTCTAAAAAAGGGCACTGAAGCTTTCTTT.

There are a few counts of this clone. The chain employs TRBV28 and TRBJ1-4; the match to TRBD1 covers 11 bases. The CDR3 consists of 15 residues. J was trimmed by 7 bases and V by 5 bases; bases with no gene match: 6. CDR1 and CDR2 (germline): MDHEN, SYDVKM. CDR3 protein: CASSPVGQGVEKLFF. DNA of the CDR3: TGTGCCAGCAGTCCGGTGGGACAGGGGGTTGAAAAACTGTTTTTT.

This clone was counted only a few times. Other DNA sequences of this sample code for an identical CDR3. The gene calls are TRBV5-1 and TRBJ2-1; no clear D. CDR1 and CDR2 from the germline V gene are SGHRS and YFSETQ. There are 13 residues in the CDR3. The V and J ends lost 0 bases and 1 base respectively, with 2 bases between them. The CDR3 protein is CASSLGSYNEQFF. DNA for the CDR3: TGCGCCAGCAGCTTGGGGTCCTACAATGAGCAGTTCTTC.

This clone was seen a few times. The CDR3 sequence: CASSSRTGRGNTIYF. In DNA form, the CDR3 reads TGTGCCAGCAGCTCCCGGACCGGCCGCGGAAACACCATATATTTT. The chain joins TRBV5-4 to TRBJ1-3; no clear D gene. The CDR3 is 15 amino acids. From germline, CDR1 is SGHNT and CDR2 YYREEE (reference sequence). Trimming removed 3 bases at V and 4 bases at J, with 14 bases between.

A few counts support this clone. J is TRBJ1-2 and V is TRBV9, with D perhaps matching TRBD1 (5 bases). The V end lost 0 bases, the J end lost 4 bases, and 16 bases lay between the germline ends. In germline, CDR1 is SGDLS, CDR2 YYNGEE. There are 16 residues in the CDR3. The CDR3 region has the DNA TGTGCCAGCAGCGTAGGAGGGGCGTCAGGATCCTATGGCTACACCTTC. It is translated as CASSVGGASGSYGYTF.